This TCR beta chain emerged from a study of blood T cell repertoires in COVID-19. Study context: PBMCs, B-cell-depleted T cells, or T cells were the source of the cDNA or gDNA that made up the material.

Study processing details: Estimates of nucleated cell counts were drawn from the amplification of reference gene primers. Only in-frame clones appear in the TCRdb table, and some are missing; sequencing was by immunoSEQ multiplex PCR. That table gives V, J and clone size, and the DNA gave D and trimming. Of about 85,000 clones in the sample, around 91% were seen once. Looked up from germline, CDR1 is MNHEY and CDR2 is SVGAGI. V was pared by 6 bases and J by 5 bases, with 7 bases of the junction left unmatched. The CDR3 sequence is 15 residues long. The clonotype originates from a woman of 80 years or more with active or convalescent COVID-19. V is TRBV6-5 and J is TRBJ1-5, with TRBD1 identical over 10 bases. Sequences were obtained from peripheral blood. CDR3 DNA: TGTGCCAGCAGCTTAGGTGGGACAGGGGATCAGCCCCAGCATTTT. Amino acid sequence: CASSLGGTGDQPQHF.